Listed below are T cell receptor beta chains from one sample, sequenced in a study of blood T cell repertoires in COVID-19. Produced via immunoSEQ multiplex PCR; TCRdb's table is partial and in-frame only. The sample consists of about 310,000 clones, about nine tenths of them appearing once. Material: PBMCs or T cells enriched from blood (not recorded which). All receptors derive from a woman in her thirties or forties who had recovered from COVID-19. The CDR3 runs from the conserved cysteine through the conserved F or W. Fields, in order: CDR3 protein, CDR3 DNA, J gene, V gene, clone size, D gene, CDR3 length. D genes are given only for firm matches. Size tells how often a clone was seen (once, few, many) or the class of an expanded clone, and some rows leave it out.

CDR3 protein: CASSIDPKGVYGYTF
CDR3 DNA: TGTGCCAGTAGTATAGATCCTAAGGGAGTCTATGGCTACACCTTC
J gene: TRBJ1-2
V gene: TRBV19
clone size: -
D gene: -
CDR3 length: 15

CDR3 protein: CASSQFRRSGRAGGETQYF
CDR3 DNA: TGTGCCAGCAGCCAATTTAGGAGAAGCGGGAGGGCCGGCGGGGAGACCCAGTACTTC
J gene: TRBJ2-5
V gene: TRBV3-1/TRBV3-2
clone size: -
D gene: TRBD2
CDR3 length: 19

CDR3 protein: CASNSGRVNEQFF
CDR3 DNA: TGTGCCAGCAACAGCGGGAGGGTCAATGAGCAGTTCTTC
J gene: TRBJ2-1
V gene: TRBV2
clone size: once
D gene: TRBD2
CDR3 length: 13

CDR3 protein: CASSALQGGNEQFF
CDR3 DNA: TGTGCCAGCAGCGCTCTACAGGGGGGCAATGAGCAGTTCTTC
J gene: TRBJ2-1
V gene: TRBV9
clone size: -
D gene: TRBD1
CDR3 length: 14

CDR3 protein: CASSVRTWTVNTEAFF
CDR3 DNA: TGCGCCAGCAGCGTCCGAACCTGGACAGTGAACACTGAAGCTTTCTTT
J gene: TRBJ1-1
V gene: TRBV4-1
clone size: -
D gene: -
CDR3 length: 16

CDR3 protein: CATSRRDSNEQFF
CDR3 DNA: TGTGCCACCAGCAGAAGGGACTCCAATGAGCAGTTCTTC
J gene: TRBJ2-1
V gene: TRBV15
clone size: -
D gene: -
CDR3 length: 13

CDR3 protein: CASRDGQSSGNTIYF
CDR3 DNA: TGTGCCAGCAGAGACGGACAGAGCTCTGGAAACACCATATATTTT
J gene: TRBJ1-3
V gene: TRBV6-6
clone size: -
D gene: -
CDR3 length: 15

CDR3 protein: CASSHPTLAKNIQYF
CDR3 DNA: TGTGCCAGCTCCCATCCGACATTAGCCAAAAACATTCAGTACTTC
J gene: TRBJ2-4
V gene: TRBV28
clone size: once
D gene: -
CDR3 length: 15

CDR3 protein: CASSLAHSGNTIYF
CDR3 DNA: TGTGCCAGCAGCTTGGCCCACTCTGGAAACACCATATATTTT
J gene: TRBJ1-3
V gene: TRBV5-4
clone size: -
D gene: -
CDR3 length: 14

CDR3 protein: CSVERGEKLFF
CDR3 DNA: TGCAGCGTTGAAAGGGGTGAAAAACTGTTTTTT
J gene: TRBJ1-4
V gene: TRBV29-1
clone size: -
D gene: -
CDR3 length: 11

CDR3 protein: CASSMPGEVAKNIQYF
CDR3 DNA: TGTGCCAGTAGTATGCCGGGGGAAGTAGCCAAAAACATTCAGTACTTC
J gene: TRBJ2-4
V gene: TRBV19
clone size: -
D gene: -
CDR3 length: 16

CDR3 protein: CSVDDSYEQYF
CDR3 DNA: TGCAGCGTTGACGACAGCTACGAGCAGTACTTC
J gene: TRBJ2-7
V gene: TRBV29-1
clone size: -
D gene: -
CDR3 length: 11

CDR3 protein: CASSSKRQGFSYNEQFF
CDR3 DNA: TGTGCCAGCAGTTCCAAACGACAGGGGTTCTCCTACAATGAGCAGTTCTTC
J gene: TRBJ2-1
V gene: TRBV28
clone size: -
D gene: TRBD1
CDR3 length: 17

CDR3 protein: CSASPLKDRGGYTF
CDR3 DNA: TGCAGTGCTAGTCCATTGAAGGACAGGGGTGGCTACACCTTC
J gene: TRBJ1-2
V gene: TRBV20-1
clone size: -
D gene: TRBD1
CDR3 length: 14

CDR3 protein: CASSQSWTGKFTEAFF
CDR3 DNA: TGTGCCAGCAGCCAAAGCTGGACAGGGAAGTTCACTGAAGCTTTCTTT
J gene: TRBJ1-1
V gene: TRBV14
clone size: -
D gene: TRBD1
CDR3 length: 16

CDR3 protein: CASSPPQGTYEQYF
CDR3 DNA: TGTGCCAGCTCACCCCCCCAGGGAACCTACGAGCAGTACTTC
J gene: TRBJ2-7
V gene: TRBV18
clone size: -
D gene: -
CDR3 length: 14

CDR3 protein: CASSLGQGWGGSNQPQHF
CDR3 DNA: TGTGCCAGCAGTTTAGGACAGGGATGGGGTGGTAGCAATCAGCCCCAGCATTTT
J gene: TRBJ1-5
V gene: TRBV28
clone size: -
D gene: TRBD1
CDR3 length: 18

CDR3 protein: CSGASEQQFF
CDR3 DNA: TGCAGCGGCGCTAGCGAGCAGCAGTTCTTC
J gene: TRBJ2-1
V gene: TRBV29-1
clone size: once
D gene: -
CDR3 length: 10

CDR3 protein: CASSFNRGGNTEAFF
CDR3 DNA: TGTGCCAGCAGCTTCAACAGGGGAGGGAACACTGAAGCTTTCTTT
J gene: TRBJ1-1
V gene: TRBV5-4
clone size: -
D gene: TRBD1
CDR3 length: 15

CDR3 protein: CATSDLEAGSENEQFF
CDR3 DNA: TGTGCCACCAGTGATTTAGAGGCGGGATCGGAGAATGAGCAGTTCTTC
J gene: TRBJ2-1
V gene: TRBV24-1
clone size: -
D gene: -
CDR3 length: 16

CDR3 protein: CASSLASGGANEQFF
CDR3 DNA: TGTGCTAGCAGCTTGGCTAGCGGGGGGGCCAATGAGCAGTTCTTC
J gene: TRBJ2-1
V gene: TRBV7-7
clone size: once
D gene: TRBD2
CDR3 length: 15

CDR3 protein: CASLGGGEYTEAFF
CDR3 DNA: TGTGCCAGCTTGGGGGGGGGTGAGTACACTGAAGCTTTCTTT
J gene: TRBJ1-1
V gene: TRBV6-5
clone size: -
D gene: -
CDR3 length: 14

CDR3 protein: CASYPGGNQPQHF
CDR3 DNA: TGTGCCAGCTATCCCGGGGGCAATCAGCCCCAGCATTTT
J gene: TRBJ1-5
V gene: TRBV12-3/TRBV12-4
clone size: -
D gene: -
CDR3 length: 13

CDR3 protein: CASSYRQGVGQPQHF
CDR3 DNA: TGTGCCAGCAGTTACAGACAGGGAGTGGGTCAGCCCCAGCATTTT
J gene: TRBJ1-5
V gene: TRBV6-5
clone size: -
D gene: TRBD1
CDR3 length: 15

CDR3 protein: CASSPGQDIQETQYF
CDR3 DNA: TGTGCCAGCAGCCCTGGACAGGATATCCAAGAGACCCAGTACTTC
J gene: TRBJ2-5
V gene: TRBV5-4
clone size: -
D gene: TRBD1
CDR3 length: 15

CDR3 protein: CAISEYTSGTQSYEQYF
CDR3 DNA: TGTGCCATCAGTGAGTATACTAGCGGGACTCAATCCTACGAGCAGTACTTC
J gene: TRBJ2-7
V gene: TRBV10-3
clone size: -
D gene: TRBD2
CDR3 length: 17

CDR3 protein: CASSGTGTGFETQYF
CDR3 DNA: TGTGCCAGCAGTGGAACCGGGACAGGGTTCGAGACCCAGTACTTC
J gene: TRBJ2-5
V gene: TRBV28
clone size: -
D gene: TRBD1
CDR3 length: 15

CDR3 protein: CASSQQTSGGNYEQYF
CDR3 DNA: TGTGCCAGCAGCCAGCAAACTAGCGGGGGAAACTACGAGCAGTACTTC
J gene: TRBJ2-7
V gene: TRBV3-1/TRBV3-2
clone size: once
D gene: TRBD2
CDR3 length: 16

CDR3 protein: CASSPSTDTQYF
CDR3 DNA: TGCGCCAGCAGCCCCTCCACAGATACGCAGTATTTT
J gene: TRBJ2-3
V gene: TRBV5-1
clone size: -
D gene: -
CDR3 length: 12

CDR3 protein: CASSPGQGPNQPQHF
CDR3 DNA: TGTGCCAGCAGTCCGGGACAGGGACCAAATCAGCCCCAGCATTTT
J gene: TRBJ1-5
V gene: TRBV6-6
clone size: -
D gene: TRBD1
CDR3 length: 15

CDR3 protein: CASSQDLGTDEQYF
CDR3 DNA: TGTGCCAGCAGCCAAGATCTGGGCACCGACGAGCAGTACTTC
J gene: TRBJ2-7
V gene: TRBV3-1/TRBV3-2
clone size: -
D gene: -
CDR3 length: 14

CDR3 protein: CASSPNGGPYTF
CDR3 DNA: TGTGCCAGCAGTCCTAATGGGGGCCCCTACACCTTC
J gene: TRBJ1-2
V gene: TRBV7-2
clone size: -
D gene: -
CDR3 length: 12

CDR3 protein: CASSLNSRQETQYF
CDR3 DNA: TGTGCCAGCAGCTTAAATAGCCGACAAGAGACCCAGTACTTC
J gene: TRBJ2-5
V gene: TRBV11-2
clone size: -
D gene: -
CDR3 length: 14

CDR3 protein: CATSDSEGLNTEAFF
CDR3 DNA: TGTGCCACCAGTGATTCTGAGGGATTGAACACTGAAGCTTTCTTT
J gene: TRBJ1-1
V gene: TRBV24-1
clone size: -
D gene: -
CDR3 length: 15

CDR3 protein: CASRRDLNTEAFF
CDR3 DNA: TGTGCCAGCAGACGGGATTTGAACACTGAAGCTTTCTTT
J gene: TRBJ1-1
V gene: TRBV2
clone size: -
D gene: -
CDR3 length: 13

CDR3 protein: CASSLGNSRETQYF
CDR3 DNA: TGCGCCAGCAGCTTGGGGAACAGCCGGGAGACCCAGTACTTC
J gene: TRBJ2-5
V gene: TRBV5-1
clone size: -
D gene: -
CDR3 length: 14

CDR3 protein: CTSSQHPQYGYTF
CDR3 DNA: TGCACCAGCAGCCAACATCCCCAGTATGGCTACACCTTC
J gene: TRBJ1-2
V gene: TRBV1
clone size: -
D gene: -
CDR3 length: 13

CDR3 protein: CASSKGAGIETQYF
CDR3 DNA: TGTGCCAGCAGTAAAGGGGCAGGGATAGAGACCCAGTACTTC
J gene: TRBJ2-5
V gene: TRBV6-6
clone size: -
D gene: -
CDR3 length: 14

CDR3 protein: CASSPGTGINATF
CDR3 DNA: TGCGCCAGCAGCCCCGGGACAGGGATAAATGCCACCTTC
J gene: TRBJ1-2
V gene: TRBV10-2
clone size: -
D gene: TRBD1
CDR3 length: 13

CDR3 protein: CASSEGGITEAFF
CDR3 DNA: TGTGCCAGCAGTGAAGGAGGGATTACTGAAGCTTTCTTT
J gene: TRBJ1-1
V gene: TRBV2
clone size: -
D gene: -
CDR3 length: 13